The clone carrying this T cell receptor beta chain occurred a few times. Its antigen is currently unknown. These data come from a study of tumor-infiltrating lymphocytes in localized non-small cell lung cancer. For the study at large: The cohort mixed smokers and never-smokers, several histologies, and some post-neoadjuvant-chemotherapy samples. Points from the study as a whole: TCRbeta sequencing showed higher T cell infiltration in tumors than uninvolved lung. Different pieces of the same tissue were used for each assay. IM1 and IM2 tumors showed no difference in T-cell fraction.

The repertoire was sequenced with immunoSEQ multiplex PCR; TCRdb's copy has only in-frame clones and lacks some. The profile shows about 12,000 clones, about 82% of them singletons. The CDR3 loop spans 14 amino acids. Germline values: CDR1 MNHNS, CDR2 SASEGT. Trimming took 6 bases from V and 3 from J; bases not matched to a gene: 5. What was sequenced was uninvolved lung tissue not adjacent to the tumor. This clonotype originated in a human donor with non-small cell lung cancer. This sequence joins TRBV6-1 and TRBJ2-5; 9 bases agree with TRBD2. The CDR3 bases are TGTGCCAGCAGGGGCGGGGGGGCCGAAGAGACCCAGTACTTC. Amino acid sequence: CASRGGGAEETQYF.